The 5 T cell receptor beta chains presented below share a single source sample, sequenced in a study of shared clonotypes between healthy human individuals. The method was immunoSEQ multiplex PCR; TCRdb's version includes in-frame clones alone and lacks a portion of them. The data contain about 1,900,000 clones, about 95% of them singletons. The naive CD8 subset, CD45RO-negative cells positively selected for CCR7, excluded terminally differentiated effector memory CD45RA+ cells. The sequencing sample was made of naive CD8+ T cells sorted from blood. The source is a man younger than 35 in good health.

V and J are TRBV28 and TRBJ2-1; possible D gene TRBD1, 5 bases. The V end was cut by 8 bases, the J end by 8 bases, with 16 bases between. This CDR3 spans 13 amino acids. In germline, CDR1 is MDHEN, CDR2 SYDVKM. The CDR3 reads CASGMGPLDEQFF. DNA for the CDR3: TGTGCCAGCGGAATGGGGCCTTTGGATGAGCAGTTCTTC.

This clone was detected once. The chain combines TRBV7-9 with TRBJ1-6, with 12 nucleotides matching TRBD1. The germline CDR1 and CDR2 sequences are SEHNR and FQNEAQ (reference sequence). The CDR3 totals 15 residues. Germline trimming cut 8 bases from V and 7 bases from J; bases unmatched to any gene: 6. CDR3 in amino acids: CASRVGTGGNSPLHF. Written as DNA, the CDR3 is TGTGCCAGCCGCGTGGGGACAGGGGGCAATTCACCCCTCCACTTT.

V is TRBV4-3 and J is TRBJ2-7; D unclear. This CDR3 is 15 amino acids long. Germline V gives CDR1 LGHNA, CDR2 YSLEER. Trimming left V 4 bases short and J 1 base short, with 14 bases between. The CDR3 coding sequence is TGCGCCAGCAGCCTCACAGTTGGTTTGTCCTACGAGCAGTACTTC. This encodes CASSLTVGLSYEQYF.

The chain links TRBV7-3 to TRBJ2-4; TRBD2 is a possible D gene (6 bases). Looked up from germline, CDR1 is SGHTA and CDR2 is FQGTGA. This CDR3 spans 15 amino acids. Trimming removed 5 bases from V and 2 bases from J, with 13 bases in between. The CDR3 here is CASSPEGYSKNIQYF. DNA of the CDR3: TGTGCCAGCAGCCCGGAGGGCTATTCCAAAAACATTCAGTACTTC. The full variable domain, rest sourced from reference TRBV7-3 and TRBJ2-4, is GAGVSQTPSNKVTEKGKYVELRCDPISGHTALYWYRQSLGQGPEFLIYFQGTGAADDSGLPNDRFFAVRPEGSVSTLKIQRTERGDSAVYLCASSPEGYSKNIQYFGAGTRLSVL.

The rearrangement joins TRBV7-9 to TRBJ2-7, with TRBD1 identical over 9 bases. Losses at the gene ends were 5 bases for V and 5 bases for J; bases not matched to a gene: 10. This CDR3 spans 15 amino acids. Germline V gives CDR1 SEHNR, CDR2 FQNEAQ (reference sequence). This CDR3 is CASSTETGGFHEQYF. CDR3 in DNA: TGTGCCAGCAGCACTGAGACAGGGGGGTTCCACGAGCAGTACTTC.